This T cell receptor beta chain was recorded in a study of blood T cell repertoires in COVID-19. Study in general: Collection of acute and convalescent COVID-19 samples took place in the United States, Italy and Spain. Sources were T cells, B-cell-depleted T cells, or PBMCs; the material itself was cDNA or gDNA.

Seattle participants joined during active infection and were tracked over time. V dropped 3 bases and J dropped 1 base, with 12 bases sitting between them. Germline CDR1 is LNHDA and CDR2 is SQIVND (reference sequence). The CDR3 covers 15 residues. Measured with immunoSEQ multiplex PCR; TCRdb has only the in-frame clones, and not every one. The table lists about 240,000 clones, about four fifths of them singletons, with around 7.2% in the top ten. This chain joins TRBV19 and TRBJ1-2; a possible D gene is TRBD1 (5 bases). This sequence was found in an elderly woman with COVID-19, enrolled during active disease. Sequenced sample: peripheral blood. This chain's CDR3 is CASSITTDSNYGYTF. The CDR3 DNA follows: TGTGCCAGTAGTATTACGACAGACAGTAACTATGGCTACACCTTC.